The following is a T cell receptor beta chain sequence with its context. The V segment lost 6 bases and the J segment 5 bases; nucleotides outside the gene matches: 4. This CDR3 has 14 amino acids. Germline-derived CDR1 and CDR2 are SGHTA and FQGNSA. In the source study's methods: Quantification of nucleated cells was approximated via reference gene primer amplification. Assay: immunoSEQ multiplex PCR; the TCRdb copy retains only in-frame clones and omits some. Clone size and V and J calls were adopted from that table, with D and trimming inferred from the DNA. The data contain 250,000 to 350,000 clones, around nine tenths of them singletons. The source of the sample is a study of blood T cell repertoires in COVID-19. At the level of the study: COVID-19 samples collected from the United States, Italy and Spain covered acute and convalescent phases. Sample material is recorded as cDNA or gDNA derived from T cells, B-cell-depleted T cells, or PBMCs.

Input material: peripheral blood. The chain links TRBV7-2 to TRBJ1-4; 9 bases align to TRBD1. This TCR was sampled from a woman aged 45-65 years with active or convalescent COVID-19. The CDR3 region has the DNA TGTGCCAGCAGGAGCGGGACAGGGAATGAAAAACTGTTTTTT. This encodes CASRSGTGNEKLFF.